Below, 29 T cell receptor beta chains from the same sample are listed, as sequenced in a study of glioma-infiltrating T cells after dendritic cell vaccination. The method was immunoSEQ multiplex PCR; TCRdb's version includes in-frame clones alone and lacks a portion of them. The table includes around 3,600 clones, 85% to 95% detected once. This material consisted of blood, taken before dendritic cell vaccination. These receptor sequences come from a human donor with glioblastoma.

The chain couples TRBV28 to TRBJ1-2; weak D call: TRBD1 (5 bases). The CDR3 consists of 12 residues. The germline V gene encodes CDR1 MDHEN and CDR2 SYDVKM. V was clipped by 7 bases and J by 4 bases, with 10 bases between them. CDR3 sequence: CASNTGLYGYTF. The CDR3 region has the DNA TGTGCCAGCAATACAGGTCTCTATGGCTACACCTTC.

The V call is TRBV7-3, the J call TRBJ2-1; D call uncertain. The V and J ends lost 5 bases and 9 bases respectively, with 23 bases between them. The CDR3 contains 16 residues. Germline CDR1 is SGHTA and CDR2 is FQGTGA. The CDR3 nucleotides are TGTGCCAGCAGCGCCACCATTACTAAATATAGTGGTGAGCAGTTCTTC. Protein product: CASSATITKYSGEQFF.

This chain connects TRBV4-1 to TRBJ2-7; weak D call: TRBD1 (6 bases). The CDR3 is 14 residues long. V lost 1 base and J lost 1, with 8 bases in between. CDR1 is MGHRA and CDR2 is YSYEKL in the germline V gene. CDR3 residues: CASSQARGSYEQYF. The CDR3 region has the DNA TGCGCCAGCAGCCAAGCTAGGGGGTCCTACGAGCAGTACTTC.

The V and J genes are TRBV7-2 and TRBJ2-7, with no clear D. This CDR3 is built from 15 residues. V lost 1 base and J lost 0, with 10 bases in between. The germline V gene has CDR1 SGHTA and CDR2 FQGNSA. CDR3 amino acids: CASSLGGLSSYEQYF. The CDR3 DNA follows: TGTGCCAGCAGCTTAGGCGGCTTAAGCTCCTACGAGCAGTACTTC.

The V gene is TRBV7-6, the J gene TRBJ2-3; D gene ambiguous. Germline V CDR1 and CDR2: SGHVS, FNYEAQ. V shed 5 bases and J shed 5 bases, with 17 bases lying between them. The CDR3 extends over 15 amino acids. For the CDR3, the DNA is TGTGCCAGCAGCCCGACTTTTTTGTATAGAGATACGCAGTATTTT. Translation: CASSPTFLYRDTQYF.

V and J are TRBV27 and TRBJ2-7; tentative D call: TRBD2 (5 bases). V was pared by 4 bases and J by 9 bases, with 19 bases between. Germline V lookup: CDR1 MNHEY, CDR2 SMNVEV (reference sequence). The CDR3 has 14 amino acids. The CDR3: CASSSRTPSLVQYF. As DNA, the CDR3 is TGTGCCAGCAGTTCTCGGACTCCATCTTTGGTGCAGTACTTC.

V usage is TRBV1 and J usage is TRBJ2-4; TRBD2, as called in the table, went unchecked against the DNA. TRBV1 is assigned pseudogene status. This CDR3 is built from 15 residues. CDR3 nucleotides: TGCACCAGCAGCCAACTCCCGCGGGGTCAAAACATTCAGTACTTC. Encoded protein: CTSSQLPRGQNIQYF.

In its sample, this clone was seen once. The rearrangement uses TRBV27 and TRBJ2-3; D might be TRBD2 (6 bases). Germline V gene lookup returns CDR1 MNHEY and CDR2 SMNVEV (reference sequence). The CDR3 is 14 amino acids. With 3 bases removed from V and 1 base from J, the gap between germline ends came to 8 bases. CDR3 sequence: CASSFWRGTDTQYF. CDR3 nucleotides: TGTGCCAGCAGTTTTTGGAGGGGCACAGATACGCAGTATTTT.

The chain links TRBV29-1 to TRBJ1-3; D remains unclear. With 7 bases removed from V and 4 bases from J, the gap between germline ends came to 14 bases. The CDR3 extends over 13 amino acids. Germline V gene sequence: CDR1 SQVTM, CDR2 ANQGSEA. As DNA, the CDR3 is TGCAGCGGCAGATCGGGTCCCGGAAACACCATATATTTT. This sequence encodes CSGRSGPGNTIYF.

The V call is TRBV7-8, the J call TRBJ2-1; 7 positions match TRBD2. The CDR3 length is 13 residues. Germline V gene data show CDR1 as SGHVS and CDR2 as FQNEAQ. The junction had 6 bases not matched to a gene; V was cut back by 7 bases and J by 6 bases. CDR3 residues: CASNLAGANEQFF. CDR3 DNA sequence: TGTGCCAGCAACCTCGCGGGAGCCAATGAGCAGTTCTTC.

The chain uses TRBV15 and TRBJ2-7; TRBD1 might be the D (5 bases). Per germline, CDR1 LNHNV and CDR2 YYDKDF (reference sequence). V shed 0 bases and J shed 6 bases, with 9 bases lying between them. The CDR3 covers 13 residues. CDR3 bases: TGTGCCACCAGCAGAGATTTGGGGCGCGAGCAGTACTTC. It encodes CATSRDLGREQYF.

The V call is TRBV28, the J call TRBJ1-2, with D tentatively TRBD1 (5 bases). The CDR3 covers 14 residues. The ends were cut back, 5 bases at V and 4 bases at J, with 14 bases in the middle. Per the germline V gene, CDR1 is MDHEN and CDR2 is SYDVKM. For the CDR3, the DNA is TGTGCCAGCAGTATCAGGGTGGCGACCTATGGCTACACCTTC. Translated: CASSIRVATYGYTF.

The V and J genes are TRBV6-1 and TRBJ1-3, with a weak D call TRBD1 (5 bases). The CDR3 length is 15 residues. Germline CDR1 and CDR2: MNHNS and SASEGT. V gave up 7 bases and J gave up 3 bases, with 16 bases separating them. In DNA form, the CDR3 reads TGTGCCAGCAAACTCACCGCAGGGTATGGAAACACCATATATTTT. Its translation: CASKLTAGYGNTIYF.

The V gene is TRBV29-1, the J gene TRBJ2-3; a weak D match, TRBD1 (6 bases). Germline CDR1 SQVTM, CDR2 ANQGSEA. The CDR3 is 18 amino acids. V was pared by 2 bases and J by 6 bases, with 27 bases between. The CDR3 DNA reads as TGCAGCGTTGAATCGATCGCGGAGCCGGGGACAAGTTGGGATACGCAGTATTTT. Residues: CSVESIAEPGTSWDTQYF.

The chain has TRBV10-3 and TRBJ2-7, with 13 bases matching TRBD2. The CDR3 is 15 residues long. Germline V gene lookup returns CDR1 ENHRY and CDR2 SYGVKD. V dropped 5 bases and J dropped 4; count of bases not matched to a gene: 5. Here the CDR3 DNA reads TGTGCCATCAGTCGGACTAGCGGGGGAGATTACGAGCAGTACTTC. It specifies CAISRTSGGDYEQYF.

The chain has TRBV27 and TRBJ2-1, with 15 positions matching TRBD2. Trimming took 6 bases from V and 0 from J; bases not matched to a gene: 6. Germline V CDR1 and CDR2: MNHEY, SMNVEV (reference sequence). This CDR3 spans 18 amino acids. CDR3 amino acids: CASSWTSGGGSSYNEQFF. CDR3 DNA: TGTGCCAGCAGCTGGACTAGCGGGGGGGGCAGCTCCTACAATGAGCAGTTCTTC.

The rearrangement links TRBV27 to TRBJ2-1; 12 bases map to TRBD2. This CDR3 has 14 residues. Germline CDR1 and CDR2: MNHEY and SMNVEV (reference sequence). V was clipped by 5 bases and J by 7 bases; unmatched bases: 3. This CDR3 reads CASSVTSGSNEQFF. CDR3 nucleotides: TGTGCCAGCAGTGTGACTAGCGGGAGTAATGAGCAGTTCTTC.

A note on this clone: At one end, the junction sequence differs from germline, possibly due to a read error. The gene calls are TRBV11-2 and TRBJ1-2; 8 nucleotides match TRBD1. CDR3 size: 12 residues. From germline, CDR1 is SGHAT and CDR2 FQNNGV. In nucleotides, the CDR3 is TGTGCCAGCAGCCTCGGACAGGGACCCCACCGCTTC. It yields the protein CASSLGQGPHRF. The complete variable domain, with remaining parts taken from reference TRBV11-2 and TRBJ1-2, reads EAGVAQSPRYKIIEKRQSVAFWCNPISGHATLYWYQQILGQGPKLLIQFQNNGVVDDSQLPKDRFSAERLKGVDSTLKIQPAKLEDSAVYLCASSLGQGPHRFGSGTRLTVV.

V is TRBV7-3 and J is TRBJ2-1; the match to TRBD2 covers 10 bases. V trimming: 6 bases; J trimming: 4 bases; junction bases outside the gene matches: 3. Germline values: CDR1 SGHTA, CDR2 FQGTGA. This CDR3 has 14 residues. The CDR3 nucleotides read TGTGCCAGCAGTACTAGCGGGGCGTACAATGAGCAGTTCTTC. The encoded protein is CASSTSGAYNEQFF.

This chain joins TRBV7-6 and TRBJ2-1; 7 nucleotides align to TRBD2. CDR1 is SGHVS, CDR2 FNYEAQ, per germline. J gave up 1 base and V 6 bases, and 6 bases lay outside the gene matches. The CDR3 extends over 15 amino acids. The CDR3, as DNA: TGTGCCAGCAGTCAACCTAGCGGATCCTACAATGAGCAGTTCTTC. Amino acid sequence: CASSQPSGSYNEQFF. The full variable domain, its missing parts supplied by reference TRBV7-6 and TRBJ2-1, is GAGVSQSPRYKVTKRGQDVALRCDPISGHVSLYWYRQALGQGPEFLTYFNYEAQQDKSGLPNDRFSAERPEGSISTLTIQRTEQRDSAMYRCASSQPSGSYNEQFFGPGTRLTVL.

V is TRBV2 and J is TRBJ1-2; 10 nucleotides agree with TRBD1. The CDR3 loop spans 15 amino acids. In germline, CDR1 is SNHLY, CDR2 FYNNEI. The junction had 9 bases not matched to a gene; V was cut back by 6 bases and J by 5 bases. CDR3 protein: CASSAGQGDWYGYTF. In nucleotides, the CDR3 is TGTGCCAGCAGCGCTGGACAGGGGGATTGGTATGGCTACACCTTC.

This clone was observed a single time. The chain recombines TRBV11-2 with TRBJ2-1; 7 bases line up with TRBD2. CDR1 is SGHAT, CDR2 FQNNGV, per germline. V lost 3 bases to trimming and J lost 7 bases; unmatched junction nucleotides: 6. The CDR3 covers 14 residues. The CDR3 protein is CASSFGGRLNEQFF. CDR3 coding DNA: TGTGCCAGCAGCTTCGGCGGGAGACTTAATGAGCAGTTCTTC.

The CDR3: CASRYRGSTVNQPQHF. The CDR3 DNA sequence: TGTGCCAGCAGGTACAGGGGAAGTACAGTTAATCAGCCCCAGCATTTT. The rearrangement links TRBV28 to TRBJ1-5; 7 positions agree with TRBD1. Germline-derived CDR1 and CDR2 are MDHEN and SYDVKM. V was clipped by 6 bases and J by 4 bases; unmatched bases: 12. There are 16 residues in the CDR3.

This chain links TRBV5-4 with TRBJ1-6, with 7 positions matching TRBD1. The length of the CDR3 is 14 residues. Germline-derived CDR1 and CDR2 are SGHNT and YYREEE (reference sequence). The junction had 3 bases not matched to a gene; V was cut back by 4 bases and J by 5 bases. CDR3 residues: CASSGDRNNSPLHF. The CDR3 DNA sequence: TGTGCCAGCAGCGGGGACAGAAATAATTCACCCCTCCACTTT. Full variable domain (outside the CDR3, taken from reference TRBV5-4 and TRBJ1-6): ETGVTQSPTHLIKTRGQQVTLRCSSQSGHNTVSWYQQALGQGPQFIFQYYREEENGRGNFPPRFSGLQFPNYSSELNVNALELDDSALYLCASSGDRNNSPLHFGNGTRLTVT.

The CDR3 DNA reads as TGTGCCAGCAGTTACTCGGTACTAGTAAACGAGCAGTACTTC. It codes for CASSYSVLVNEQYF. This chain joins TRBV6-6 and TRBJ2-7; possible D gene TRBD2, 5 bases. CDR1 and CDR2 (germline): MNHNY, SVGAGI (reference sequence). V was clipped by 0 bases and J by 5 bases, with 11 bases between them. The CDR3 covers 14 residues.

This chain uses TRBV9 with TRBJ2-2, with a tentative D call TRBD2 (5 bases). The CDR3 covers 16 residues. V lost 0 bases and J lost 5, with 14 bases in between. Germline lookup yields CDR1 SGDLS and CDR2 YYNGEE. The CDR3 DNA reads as TGTGCCAGCAGCGTAGGAGAGGGCGGAAGGACCGGGGAGCTGTTTTTT. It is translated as CASSVGEGGRTGELFF.

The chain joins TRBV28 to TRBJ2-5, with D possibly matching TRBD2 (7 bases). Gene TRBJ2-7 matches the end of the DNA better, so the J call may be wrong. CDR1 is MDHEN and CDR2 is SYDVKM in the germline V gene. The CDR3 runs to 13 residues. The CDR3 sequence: CASSSGGVYEQYF. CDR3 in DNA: TGTGCCAGCAGTTCGGGGGGCGTCTACGAGCAGTACTTC.

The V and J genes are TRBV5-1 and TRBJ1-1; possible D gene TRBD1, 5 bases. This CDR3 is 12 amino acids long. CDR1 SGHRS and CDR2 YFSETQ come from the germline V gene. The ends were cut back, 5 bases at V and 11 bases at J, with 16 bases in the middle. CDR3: CASRTGGAGAFF. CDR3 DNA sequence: TGCGCCAGCAGGACCGGAGGGGCGGGCGCTTTCTTT. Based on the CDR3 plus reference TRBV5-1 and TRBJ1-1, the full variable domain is KAGVTQTPRYLIKTRGQQVTLSCSPISGHRSVSWYQQTPGQGLQFLFEYFSETQRNKGNFPGRFSGRQFSNSRSEMNVSTLELGDSALYLCASRTGGAGAFFGQGTRLTVV.

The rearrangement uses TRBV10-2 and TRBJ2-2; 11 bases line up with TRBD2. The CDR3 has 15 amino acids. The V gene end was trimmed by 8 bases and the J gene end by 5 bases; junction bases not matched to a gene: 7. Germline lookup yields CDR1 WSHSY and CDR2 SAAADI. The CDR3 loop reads CASGRTSGFTGELFF. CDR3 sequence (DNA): TGCGCCAGCGGGAGGACTAGCGGGTTTACCGGGGAGCTGTTTTTT.